Below are 17 T cell receptor beta chains sequenced from a single sample in a study of cytomegalovirus exposure and HLA in healthy donors. PCR primers comprised 60 Vbeta and 13 Jbeta primers. Measured with immunoSEQ multiplex PCR; TCRdb has only the in-frame clones, and not every one. The data show approximately 150,000 clones, more than 75% seen once. The sample was PBMCs. The receptors originated from a middle-aged man in good health and CMV-seronegative.

The chain uses TRBV27 and TRBJ2-2, with TRBD2 matching over 8 bases. There are 14 residues in the CDR3. Germline V gene lookup returns CDR1 MNHEY and CDR2 SMNVEV (reference sequence). The CDR3 sequence is CSTGIAGRTGELFF. CDR3 bases: TGTTCGACCGGAATAGCGGGACGGACCGGGGAGCTGTTTTTT.

The chain links TRBV4-2 to TRBJ2-3; 11 positions agree with TRBD2. In germline, CDR1 is LGHNA, CDR2 YNFKEQ. Losses at the gene ends were 1 base for V and 11 bases for J; bases not matched to a gene: 5. The CDR3 is 14 residues long. CDR3 sequence reads: CASSQGSGGDMQYF. DNA for the CDR3: TGTGCCAGCAGCCAAGGTAGCGGGGGGGACATGCAGTATTTT.

V gene TRBV7-8 combines with J gene TRBJ2-5; perhaps TRBD2 as D (5 bases). The end of the DNA is better explained by TRBJ2-7, so the J call may be wrong. The CDR3 spans 13 residues. Germline values: CDR1 SGHVS, CDR2 FQNEAQ. The CDR3 protein is CASSLPTSYEQYF. The CDR3 DNA sequence: TGTGCCAGCAGCTTACCTACTAGCTACGAGCAGTACTTC.

This chain links TRBV28 with TRBJ1-3; D not certain. Germline CDR1 and CDR2: MDHEN and SYDVKM. Trimming stripped 7 bases from V and 2 bases from J, with 12 bases between. The CDR3 contains 14 residues. CDR3 in DNA: TGTGCCAGCACCCCCGTGGGAGCTGGAAACACCATATATTTT. This codes for CASTPVGAGNTIYF.

V usage is TRBV7-2 and J usage is TRBJ2-1; 7 bases are shared with TRBD2. Germline CDR1 and CDR2: SGHTA and FQGNSA. CDR3 length equals 17 residues. Trimming at V came to 5 bases and at J to 6 bases, leaving 16 bases not matched to a gene. The chain's CDR3 is CASSLIGSGYSPNEQFF. For the CDR3, the DNA is TGTGCCAGCAGCCTGATAGGTAGCGGGTATTCCCCCAATGAGCAGTTCTTC.

A few counts support this clone. This rearrangement joins TRBV6-6 to TRBJ2-2; 7 bases match TRBD2. The CDR3 is 14 amino acids. V shed 8 bases and J 3 bases; nucleotides not matched to a gene: 6. Germline V gene data show CDR1 as MNHNY and CDR2 as SVGAGI (reference sequence). CDR3 DNA sequence: TGTGCCAGCGGTGGAAGCGGGGACACCGGGGAGCTGTTTTTT. Translating gives CASGGSGDTGELFF.

The chain joins TRBV5-6 to TRBJ1-1; TRBD1 matches 11 bases. V was pared by 4 bases and J by 6 bases, with 5 bases of the junction left unmatched. The CDR3 has 14 amino acids. Germline lookup yields CDR1 SGHDT and CDR2 YYEEEE. The CDR3 coding sequence is TGTGCCAGCAGCGGGGACAGGGGGAATTCTGAAGCTTTCTTT. Translation gives CASSGDRGNSEAFF.

The chain joins TRBV28 to TRBJ2-7; TRBD1 might be the D (5 bases). This CDR3 region has 14 residues. Trimming removed 4 bases at V and 0 bases at J, with 10 bases between. CDR1 and CDR2 (germline): MDHEN, SYDVKM. This CDR3 is CASSSRVSSYEQYF. The CDR3 region has the DNA TGTGCCAGCAGTTCCAGGGTAAGCTCCTACGAGCAGTACTTC.

The chain is built from TRBV11-2 and TRBJ1-2; D gene uncertain. From germline, CDR1 is SGHAT and CDR2 FQNNGV. The CDR3 has 14 amino acids. Trimming removed 3 bases at V and 4 bases at J, with 12 bases between. In nucleotides, the CDR3 is TGTGCCAGCAGCTTTCTCTCGGTCGGCTATGGCTACACCTTC. This gives the protein CASSFLSVGYGYTF.

This chain uses TRBV29-1 with TRBJ2-7, with a possible D match to TRBD2 (5 bases). Germline assignment: CDR1 SQVTM and CDR2 ANQGSEA. V lost 1 base and J lost 6, with 13 bases in between. The CDR3 has 13 amino acids. The CDR3 region has the DNA TGCAGCGTTGAAGGCGGCCTAGGAGGCGAGCAGTACTTC. This sequence encodes CSVEGGLGGEQYF.

The chain employs TRBV4-1 and TRBJ2-7, with 10 bases lining up with TRBD1. The V segment lost 2 bases and the J segment 4 bases; nucleotides outside the gene matches: 5. The CDR3 runs to 15 residues. In germline, CDR1 is MGHRA, CDR2 YSYEKL. CDR3 DNA sequence: TGCGCCAGCAGCCAACCGACAGGGGGCATATACGAGCAGTACTTC. Translating it yields CASSQPTGGIYEQYF.

V usage is TRBV30 and J usage is TRBJ2-7, with D possibly TRBD2 on 7 matching bases. Germline-derived CDR1 and CDR2 are GTSNPN and SVGIG (reference sequence). Between the trimmed V and J ends, which lost 3 bases and 6 bases, there was a span of 24 bases. The CDR3 loop spans 16 amino acids. The CDR3 region has the DNA TGTGCCTGGAGAAGGAGGGGGGGGACCGAGACCCGCGAGCAGTACTTC. Its translation: CAWRRRGGTETREQYF. The full variable domain, completed using reference TRBV30 and TRBJ2-7, is SQTIHQWPATLVQPVGSPLSLECTVEGTSNPNLYWYRQAAGRGLQLLFYSVGIGQISSEVPQNLSASRPQDRQFILSSKKLLLSDSGFYLCAWRRRGGTETREQYFGPGTRLTVT.

V is TRBV7-9 and J is TRBJ2-7; 8 nucleotides match TRBD1. J gave up 0 bases and V 5 bases, and 3 bases lay outside the gene matches. This CDR3 is built from 14 residues. CDR1 and CDR2 from the germline V gene are SEHNR and FQNEAQ (reference sequence). The CDR3 loop reads CASSVTGASYEQYF. CDR3 bases: TGTGCCAGCAGCGTGACAGGGGCCTCCTACGAGCAGTACTTC.

V is TRBV9 and J is TRBJ1-6; 9 positions match TRBD1. V dropped 3 bases and J dropped 5; count of bases not matched to a gene: 3. Germline CDR1 SGDLS, CDR2 YYNGEE. The CDR3 length is 15 residues. CDR3 DNA sequence: TGTGCCAGCAGCGGGGGACAGGGCGATAATTCACCCCTCCACTTT. Amino acids: CASSGGQGDNSPLHF.

The rearrangement joins TRBV7-9 to TRBJ2-5; 7 positions agree with TRBD1. The J call may be wrong; the DNA end is better matched by TRBJ2-7. CDR1 SEHNR and CDR2 FQNEAQ come from the germline V gene (reference sequence). This CDR3 is 16 amino acids long. Here the CDR3 reads CASSSFFGDSSYEQYF. The CDR3 nucleotides read TGTGCCAGCAGCTCCTTTTTCGGGGACAGCTCCTACGAGCAGTACTTC.

This chain links TRBV19 with TRBJ1-4, with 9 nucleotides matching TRBD1. V lost 3 bases, J lost 2 bases, and 4 bases stayed unmatched. CDR3 length: 16 amino acids. Germline CDR1 reads LNHDA; CDR2 reads SQIVND (reference sequence). CDR3 amino acids: CASSIWDRDTNEKLFF. The CDR3 bases are TGTGCCAGTAGTATCTGGGACAGGGACACTAATGAAAAACTGTTTTTT.

The J gene is TRBJ2-5, the V gene TRBV28; the match to TRBD2 covers 8 bases. V shed 7 bases, J shed 5 bases, and the junction held 6 bases outside the gene matches. The CDR3 runs 13 residues. Germline V CDR1 and CDR2: MDHEN, SYDVKM. Written as DNA, the CDR3 is TGTGCCAGCATTAGCGGGGTCGGGGAGACCCAGTACTTC. This encodes CASISGVGETQYF.